The 14 T cell receptor beta chains below come from one sample, sequenced in a study of blood T cell repertoires in COVID-19 (dated by TCRdb to 2020 to 2021). The protocol used for the library was the immunoSEQ multiplex PCR assay. TCRdb stores this immuneACCESS table with in-frame sequences only. Part of the clones is absent; in the studies checked, under half of the shortfall reflects unresolved V genes, and no reason is known for the rest. A total of over 100,000 clones appear in this sample, around nine tenths of them only once. The ten largest clones represent approximately 2.9% of the sample. The sample taken for sequencing was peripheral blood. These receptor sequences come from a man aged 45-60 years with active or convalescent COVID-19.

Written as DNA, the CDR3 is TGTGCCAGCAGCGGGACTAGCGGGGGGCCTTCTAGCACAGATACGCAGTATTTT. Protein product: CASSGTSGGPSSTDTQYF. The chain has TRBV2 and TRBJ2-3, with 15 bases that match TRBD2. The germline V gene has CDR1 SNHLY and CDR2 FYNNEI. The CDR3 extends over 18 amino acids. Trimming took 6 bases from V and 0 from J; bases not matched to a gene: 7.

The rearrangement links TRBV2 to TRBJ1-3, with D perhaps TRBD1 (5 bases). CDR3 size: 14 residues. Germline V gene data show CDR1 as SNHLY and CDR2 as FYNNEI. Trimming shortened V by 6 bases and J by 3 bases, and 12 bases separated the two germline ends. CDR3 bases: TGTGCCAGCAGCCGGACGGGGGTTGGAAACACCATATATTTT. Translating it yields CASSRTGVGNTIYF.

The chain combines TRBV27 with TRBJ2-1; 7 bases align to TRBD1. Germline lookup yields CDR1 MNHEY and CDR2 SMNVEV (reference sequence). The CDR3 extends over 15 amino acids. The J segment lost 3 bases and the V segment lost 6 bases, leaving 8 bases of the junction unmatched. CDR3 in amino acids: CASSSETGYYNEQFF. The CDR3 bases are TGTGCCAGCAGCTCTGAGACAGGGTACTACAATGAGCAGTTCTTC.

V gene TRBV5-1 combines with J gene TRBJ1-5, with D maybe TRBD1 (5 bases). The CDR3 length is 15 residues. Germline V gene data show CDR1 as SGHRS and CDR2 as YFSETQ. Trimming took off 0 bases at V and 3 bases at J, with 10 bases between the two ends. The CDR3 loop reads CASSLEWGTNQPQHF. The CDR3 nucleotides are TGCGCCAGCAGCTTGGAGTGGGGCACCAATCAGCCCCAGCATTTT.

This clone is a singleton in its sample. The J gene is TRBJ2-7, the V gene TRBV6-5; 8 bases line up with TRBD1. Germline CDR1 MNHEY, CDR2 SVGAGI. The CDR3 sequence is 13 residues long. V shed 8 bases and J 8 bases; nucleotides not matched to a gene: 11. CDR3 nucleotide sequence: TGTGCCAGCGCTGCCGGACAGGGCAAAAAGCAGTACGTC. Translation: CASAAGQGKKQYV.

The rearrangement joins TRBV5-1 to TRBJ2-2, with 8 bases matching TRBD1. Germline assignment: CDR1 SGHRS and CDR2 YFSETQ. This CDR3 contains 16 residues. V was clipped by 1 base and J by 0 bases; unmatched bases: 2. This CDR3 is CASSLMTGANTGELFF. The CDR3 DNA sequence: TGCGCCAGCAGCTTGATGACAGGGGCGAACACCGGGGAGCTGTTTTTT.

This clone was seen only a few times. The chain joins TRBV5-1 to TRBJ2-1; 11 bases map to TRBD1. Germline V gene data show CDR1 as SGHRS and CDR2 as YFSETQ. J lost 9 bases, V lost 4 bases, and 9 bases had no gene match. The CDR3 contains 15 residues. CDR3 protein: CASSQSDRGLTEQFF. Here the CDR3 DNA reads TGCGCCAGCAGCCAGTCGGACAGGGGGCTTACTGAGCAGTTCTTC.

This clone was detected a few times. The CDR3 reads CASSRTGENGYTF. The CDR3 coding sequence is TGTGCCAGCAGTCGGACAGGGGAAAATGGCTACACCTTC. The genes are TRBV3-1 (or the pseudogene TRBV3-2) and TRBJ1-2, with TRBD1 matching 9 bases. V lost 6 bases, J lost 6 bases, and 5 bases stayed unmatched. Germline V lookup: CDR1 LGHDT, CDR2 YNNKEL (reference sequence). This CDR3 has 13 residues.

V usage is TRBV3-1 (or the pseudogene TRBV3-2) and J usage is TRBJ1-4; D gene uncertain. Trimming shortened V by 4 bases and J by 2 bases, and 11 bases separated the two germline ends. Germline CDR1 and CDR2: LGHDT and YNNKEL (reference sequence). CDR3 length: 15 residues. CDR3 protein: CASSPAGRTNEKLFF. The CDR3 region has the DNA TGTGCCAGCAGCCCAGCGGGGAGGACTAATGAAAAACTGTTTTTT.

As concerns this clone: Other DNA sequences in the same sample also yield this CDR3. V and J are TRBV6-5 and TRBJ1-5, with 8 bases fitting TRBD1. This CDR3 region has 14 residues. V was clipped by 4 bases and J by 9 bases; unmatched bases: 8. From germline, CDR1 is MNHEY and CDR2 SVGAGI. CDR3 region: CASSSTGGGRPQHF. The DNA for the CDR3 is TGTGCCAGCAGTTCTACAGGGGGGGGGAGGCCCCAGCATTTT.

V is TRBV15 and J is TRBJ1-4; 11 bases are a match to TRBD1. The CDR3 is made up of 15 amino acids. Germline V CDR1 and CDR2: LNHNV, YYDKDF (reference sequence). The J segment lost 3 bases and the V segment lost 5 bases, leaving 2 bases of the junction unmatched. In DNA form, the CDR3 reads TGTGCCACCAGCGGACAGGGGGCGGCTAATGAAAAACTGTTTTTT. Residues: CATSGQGAANEKLFF.

The chain recombines TRBV5-1 with TRBJ1-5, with D tentatively TRBD1 (6 bases). The CDR3 sequence is 15 residues long. Between the trimmed V and J ends, which lost 0 bases and 7 bases, there was a span of 14 bases. CDR1 and CDR2 (germline): SGHRS, YFSETQ. The DNA of the CDR3 is TGCGCCAGCAGCTTGGAAGGGGGGGAGGGACAGCCCCAGCATTTT. It specifies CASSLEGGEGQPQHF.

V is TRBV13 and J is TRBJ2-7, with TRBD2 matching 11 bases. V was pared by 3 bases and J by 1 base, with 8 bases of the junction left unmatched. CDR1 is PRHDT, CDR2 FYEKMQ, per germline (reference sequence). The CDR3 runs 17 residues. CDR3: CASSFGWLAGGSYEQYF. For the CDR3, the DNA is TGTGCCAGCAGCTTTGGTTGGCTAGCGGGGGGATCCTACGAGCAGTACTTC. The full variable domain, with the rest looked up from reference TRBV13 and TRBJ2-7, is AAGVIQSPRHLIKEKRETATLKCYPIPRHDTVYWYQQGPGQDPQFLISFYEKMQSDKGSIPDRFSAQQFSDYHSELNMSSLELGDSALYFCASSFGWLAGGSYEQYFGPGTRLTVT.

This clone was observed a handful of times. This sequence joins TRBV7-2 and TRBJ2-1; 7 bases are a match to TRBD2. V gave up 0 bases and J gave up 2 bases; unmatched junction bases: 4. The CDR3 has 16 residues. The germline gives CDR1 SGHTA, CDR2 FQGNSA. CDR3 in amino acids: CASSLAMGGAYNEQFF. The CDR3 DNA reads TGTGCCAGCAGCTTAGCGATGGGGGGGGCCTACAATGAGCAGTTCTTC.